A selection of T cell receptor beta chains follows, all from one sample in a study of T cells after yellow fever vaccination. TCRdb called the 5' RACE reads again in MiXCR, with one record for every CDR3 protein. The table records roughly 160,000 distinct CDR3 sequences, approximately 6.8% of them present only once. The sample in question was CD4+ T cells sorted from PBMCs, obtained about 5 days after the first yellow fever vaccination. The receptor set was obtained from a man between 18 and 29 years old who received the YFV17D yellow fever vaccine. CDR3s include the opening cysteine and the closing phenylalanine or tryptophan. A D gene is named only where the DNA matches it firmly. Part of the rows lack a size; the others show once, few, many or a class for expanded clones.

length: 13; D: TRBD2; V: TRBV19; J: TRBJ2-3; size: -; CDR3: CASSRTRSNTQYF; DNA: TGTGCCAGTAGTCGGACTAGGTCGAATACGCAGTATTTT
length: 14; D: -; V: TRBV5-1; J: TRBJ2-1; size: few; CDR3: CASSGPLIVSEQFF; DNA: TGCGCCAGCAGCGGGCCCCTCATAGTATCTGAGCAGTTCTTC
length: 13; D: -; V: TRBV12-3/TRBV12-4; J: TRBJ1-3; size: -; CDR3: CASSSRTVNTIYF; DNA: TGTGCCAGCAGTTCCCGGACAGTCAACACCATATATTTT
length: 15; D: -; V: TRBV6-2/TRBV6-3; J: TRBJ1-2; size: few; CDR3: CASSRRVVRNYGYTF; DNA: TGTGCCAGCAGTCGTCGGGTGGTGCGTAACTATGGCTACACCTTC
length: 16; D: -; V: TRBV4-3; J: TRBJ2-3; size: few; CDR3: CASSQEGGRVGDTQYF; DNA: TGCGCCAGCAGCCAAGAGGGGGGCAGGGTGGGAGATACGCAGTATTTT
length: 14; D: TRBD1; V: TRBV12-3/TRBV12-4; J: TRBJ1-5; size: many; CDR3: CASSLGTGYQPQHF; DNA: TGTGCCAGCAGTTTAGGGACAGGTTATCAGCCCCAGCATTTT
length: 13; D: -; V: TRBV19; J: TRBJ1-4; size: -; CDR3: CASSSKGGEKLFF; DNA: TGTGCCAGTAGTTCTAAGGGGGGTGAAAAACTGTTTTTT
length: 14; D: -; V: TRBV3-1; J: TRBJ1-6; size: -; CDR3: CASSQERGSSPLHF; DNA: TGTGCCAGCAGCCAAGAGAGGGGATCCTCACCCCTCCACTTT
length: 13; D: -; V: TRBV7-2; J: TRBJ2-5; size: many; CDR3: CASTPPMQETQYF; DNA: TGTGCCAGCACACCCCCTATGCAAGAGACCCAGTACTTC
length: 17; D: TRBD1; V: TRBV7-2; J: TRBJ1-1; size: many; CDR3: CASSPGGAGGANTEAFF; DNA: TGTGCCAGCAGCCCCGGTGGGGCAGGGGGCGCGAACACTGAAGCTTTCTTT